This T cell receptor (beta chain) was found in a study of T cell responses to AZD1222 COVID-19 vaccine. About this clone: Its matching antigen is unknown.

TCRdb keeps only in-frame clones here, not all; method: immunoSEQ multiplex PCR. Here the sample spans 120,000 or so clones, roughly 85% being singletons. CDR1 is SGHAT and CDR2 is FQDESV in the germline V gene (reference sequence). This CDR3 is built from 14 residues. V lost 5 bases and J lost 3; bases outside the gene matches: 5. General study results and limits: White British people made up most donors, females outnumbered males, and clonal diversity was possibly underestimated. There were repertoire samples only from the period after the peak T cell response. Recipients of AZD1222 seropositive at baseline numbered only 5 to 7.

This material consisted of peripheral blood, taken on day 0 of AZD1222 vaccination. The TCR comes from an adult in good health. The gene calls are TRBV11-1 and TRBJ2-5; TRBD1 agrees at 8 bases. The DNA for the CDR3 is TGTGCCAGCAGCCCCAGGGGGCGCGAAGAGACCCAGTACTTC. This encodes CASSPRGREETQYF.